Following are 21 T cell receptor beta chains from one sample sequenced in a study of blood T cells in healthy people across ages. Using a J-beta primer mix together with a sample-barcoded 5' primer, a second PCR was run for roughly 7 to 12 cycles. In TCRdb, the 5' RACE reads were re-called with MiXCR into one record per CDR3 protein. The sample includes over 1,500,000 distinct CDR3 sequences, roughly 49% of them seen just once. The sequencing sample was made of blood. These receptors all come from a woman aged 40 to 50 in good health.

This clonotype was recorded a few times. V usage is TRBV3-1 and J usage is TRBJ2-1; 13 bases are shared with TRBD2. In germline, CDR1 is LGHDT, CDR2 YNNKEL (reference sequence). CDR3 length equals 16 residues. V shed 4 bases and J 6 bases; nucleotides not matched to a gene: 6. The CDR3 spells CASSLGLAGVSNEQFF. The CDR3 nucleotides read TGTGCCAGCAGCCTTGGACTAGCGGGGGTAAGCAATGAGCAGTTCTTC.

V and J are TRBV18 and TRBJ1-2; D is possibly TRBD1 (5 bases). This CDR3 is built from 17 residues. CDR1 and CDR2 (germline): KGHSH, LQKENI. V lost 0 bases to trimming and J lost 3 bases, with 17 bases between them. The CDR3 region is CASSPPGLRGRDYGYTF. As DNA, the CDR3 is TGTGCCAGCTCACCACCTGGCCTTCGGGGCAGGGACTATGGCTACACCTTC.

The chain carries TRBV6-6 and TRBJ2-7, with D tentatively TRBD1 or TRBD2 (5 bases each). The V gene lost 8 bases and the J gene lost 2 bases, with 19 bases spanning the gap. The germline V gene encodes CDR1 MNHNY and CDR2 SVGAGI (reference sequence). The CDR3 is 15 amino acids. The CDR3: CASAGGRAVPYEQYF. CDR3 sequence (DNA): TGTGCCAGCGCAGGAGGCAGGGCTGTACCCTACGAGCAGTACTTC.

This chain joins TRBV4-1 and TRBJ2-3; either TRBD1 or TRBD2 may fit D (6 bases each). Germline V gene data show CDR1 as MGHRA and CDR2 as YSYEKL. Trimming took off 4 bases at V and 5 bases at J, with 22 bases between the two ends. The CDR3 has 17 amino acids. Here the CDR3 reads CASSPTGFGGPRDTQYF. As DNA, the CDR3 is TGCGCCAGCAGCCCCACGGGTTTTGGGGGGCCAAGAGATACGCAGTATTTT.

The chain joins TRBV29-1 to TRBJ1-4, with 7 bases aligning to TRBD1. Germline values: CDR1 SQVTM, CDR2 ANQGSEA. The CDR3 consists of 14 residues. J gave up 3 bases and V 8 bases, and 9 bases lay outside the gene matches. CDR3 bases: TGCAGCCCTGACGATGACAGGGCTAATGAAAAACTGTTTTTT. As protein: CSPDDDRANEKLFF.

The J gene is TRBJ1-2, the V gene TRBV4-2, with 9 bases matching TRBD1. Germline V gene sequence: CDR1 LGHNA, CDR2 YNFKEQ. V lost 0 bases and J lost 4; bases outside the gene matches: 12. This CDR3 has 18 residues. The CDR3 here is CASSQDPAGTGNRYGYTF. The CDR3 DNA sequence: TGTGCCAGCAGCCAAGACCCTGCCGGGACAGGGAATCGCTATGGCTACACCTTC.

The V call is TRBV2, the J call TRBJ2-3; no firm D call. The CDR3 is made up of 12 amino acids. Trimming pared 3 bases from V and 8 bases from J, leaving 9 bases between. Germline CDR1 SNHLY, CDR2 FYNNEI. CDR3 DNA: TGTGCCAGCAGTGAGAGGTCAGGTACGCAGTATTTT. This encodes CASSERSGTQYF.

The chain recombines TRBV28 with TRBJ1-2; 8 positions match TRBD1. Trimming cost V 5 bases and J 3 bases; bases outside gene matches: 14. The CDR3 length is 17 residues. CDR1 and CDR2 (germline): MDHEN, SYDVKM. The CDR3 DNA is TGTGCCAGCAGTCCTCTGGCCGGACAGGGACGGCACTATGGCTACACCTTC. This gives the protein CASSPLAGQGRHYGYTF.

CDR3 in amino acids: CSALTSRGTDTQYF. CDR3 coding DNA: TGCAGTGCTTTAACTAGCCGGGGAACAGATACGCAGTATTTT. The rearrangement joins TRBV20-1 to TRBJ2-3; a weak D match, TRBD2 (6 bases). Germline V lookup: CDR1 DFQATT, CDR2 SNEGSKA (reference sequence). The ends were cut back, 5 bases at V and 3 bases at J, with 15 bases in the middle. The CDR3 extends over 14 amino acids.

This chain links TRBV2 with TRBJ2-7; unclear D gene. The germline V gene encodes CDR1 SNHLY and CDR2 FYNNEI. The V gene lost 4 bases and the J gene lost 2 bases, with 9 bases spanning the gap. The CDR3 is 13 residues long. The CDR3 spells CASSGPTAYEQYF. The CDR3 region has the DNA TGTGCCAGCAGTGGGCCTACCGCCTACGAGCAGTACTTC.

The chain couples TRBV6-2 or TRBV6-3 to TRBJ1-4; D unclear. This CDR3 contains 16 residues. Trimming took 3 bases from V and 5 from J, leaving 16 bases between them. Germline lookup yields CDR1 MNHEY and CDR2 SVGEGT. CDR3 sequence (DNA): TGTGCCAGCAGTTATACCCGGGAGGAGAAGAATGAAAAACTGTTTTTT. Its translation: CASSYTREEKNEKLFF.

This chain links TRBV28 with TRBJ2-7, with D unclear. There are 14 residues in the CDR3. The V gene lost 2 bases and the J gene lost 2 bases, with 10 bases spanning the gap. CDR1 is MDHEN, CDR2 SYDVKM, per germline. The CDR3 is CASSLQAFPYEQYF. The CDR3 region has the DNA TGTGCCAGCAGTTTACAAGCATTTCCCTACGAGCAGTACTTC.

In DNA form, the CDR3 reads TGCAGCGTTGCGGACAGGAGGACTTCACCCCTCCACTTT. The encoded protein is CSVADRRTSPLHF. The chain has TRBV29-1 and TRBJ1-6; 7 nucleotides agree with TRBD1. The CDR3 spans 13 residues. The junction had 6 bases not matched to a gene; V was cut back by 4 bases and J by 9 bases. Germline CDR1 reads SQVTM; CDR2 reads ANQGSEA.

The rearrangement joins TRBV4-3 to TRBJ2-3; D is perhaps TRBD1 (5 bases). V gave up 1 base and J gave up 1 base, with 12 bases separating them. Per germline, CDR1 LGHNA and CDR2 YSLEER. The CDR3 is made up of 16 amino acids. DNA of the CDR3: TGCGCCAGCAGCCAAGGCCTAGGGGTGGGCACAGATACGCAGTATTTT. It specifies CASSQGLGVGTDTQYF.

This clonotype came up a few times. This chain connects TRBV4-1 to TRBJ2-1, with D possibly matching TRBD2 (5 bases). Germline V gene sequence: CDR1 MGHRA, CDR2 YSYEKL. The CDR3 sequence is 17 residues long. With 0 bases removed from V and 4 bases from J, the gap between germline ends came to 16 bases. CDR3 sequence reads: CASSQDPPGMVYNEQFF. DNA for the CDR3: TGCGCCAGCAGCCAAGATCCCCCGGGAATGGTATACAATGAGCAGTTCTTC.

J is TRBJ2-5 and V is TRBV4-3; 7 positions agree with TRBD2. The J call may be faulty, since TRBJ2-7 better matches the DNA end. Germline loops: CDR1 LGHNA, CDR2 YSLEER. CDR3 length equals 16 residues. The CDR3 loop is CASSQGSQGGLVEQYF. The CDR3 nucleotides are TGCGCCAGCAGCCAAGGATCTCAGGGAGGGTTGGTCGAGCAGTACTTC.

This sequence joins TRBV7-9 and TRBJ2-3; 8 positions match TRBD1. The CDR3 runs 16 residues. In germline, CDR1 is SEHNR, CDR2 FQNEAQ (reference sequence). V dropped 7 bases and J dropped 5; count of bases not matched to a gene: 14. The CDR3 DNA reads TGTGCCAGCACCACTACAGGGGGAGTGGGCAGAGATACGCAGTATTTT. It encodes CASTTTGGVGRDTQYF.

The V call is TRBV6-2 or TRBV6-3, the J call TRBJ2-7, with a tentative D call TRBD2 (5 bases). The V end lost 6 bases, the J end lost 1 base, and 13 bases lay between the germline ends. Germline CDR1 and CDR2: MNHEY and SVGEGT. The CDR3 length is 14 residues. In DNA form, the CDR3 reads TGTGCCAGCAGACCGCTCGGGGTTTCCTACGAGCAGTACTTC. Protein product: CASRPLGVSYEQYF.

This clonotype showed up just a few times. The rearrangement uses TRBV15 and TRBJ2-3, with TRBD2 matching over 9 bases. This CDR3 is 17 amino acids long. Per germline, CDR1 LNHNV and CDR2 YYDKDF (reference sequence). The V and J ends lost 2 bases and 6 bases, in that order; junction bases with no gene match: 12. The CDR3 nucleotides read TGTGCCACCAGCAGACCCCCCGGCGGGGGGGCAGCTGATACGCAGTATTTT. Its protein is CATSRPPGGGAADTQYF.

The CDR3 bases are TGTGCCAGCAGTTTAATAGGGCCCGGCTATCAGCCCCAGCATTTT. Protein product: CASSLIGPGYQPQHF. The chain recombines TRBV27 with TRBJ1-5, with D unclear. The CDR3 has 15 amino acids. V was pared by 2 bases and J by 5 bases, with 13 bases between. Germline CDR1 is MNHEY and CDR2 is SMNVEV (reference sequence).

The rearrangement joins TRBV27 to TRBJ2-6; D gene unclear. The CDR3 length is 12 residues. Trimming left V 10 bases short and J 2 bases short, with 6 bases between. CDR1 is MNHEY, CDR2 SMNVEV, per germline (reference sequence). The CDR3 DNA is TGTGCCACCCGTACTGGGGCCAACGTCCTGACTTTC. Encoded protein: CATRTGANVLTF. Complete variable domain (other parts from reference TRBV27 and TRBJ2-6): EAQVTQNPRYLITVTGKKLTVTCSQNMNHEYMSWYRQDPGLGLRQIYYSMNVEVTDKGDVPEGYKVSRKEKRNFPLILESPSPNQTSLYFCATRTGANVLTFGAGSRLTVL.